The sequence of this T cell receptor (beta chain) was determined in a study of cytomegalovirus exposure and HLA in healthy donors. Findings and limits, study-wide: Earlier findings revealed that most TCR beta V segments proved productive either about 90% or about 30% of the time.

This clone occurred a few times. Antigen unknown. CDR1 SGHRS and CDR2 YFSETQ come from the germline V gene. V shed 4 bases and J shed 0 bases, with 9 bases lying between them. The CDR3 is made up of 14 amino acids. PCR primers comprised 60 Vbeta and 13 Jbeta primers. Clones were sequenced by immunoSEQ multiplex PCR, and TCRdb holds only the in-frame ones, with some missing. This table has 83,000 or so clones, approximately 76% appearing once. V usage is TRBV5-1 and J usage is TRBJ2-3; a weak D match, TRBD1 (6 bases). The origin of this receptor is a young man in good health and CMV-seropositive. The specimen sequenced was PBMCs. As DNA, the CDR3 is TGCGCCAGCAGCCCGGACAGTAGCACAGATACGCAGTATTTT. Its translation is CASSPDSSTDTQYF.